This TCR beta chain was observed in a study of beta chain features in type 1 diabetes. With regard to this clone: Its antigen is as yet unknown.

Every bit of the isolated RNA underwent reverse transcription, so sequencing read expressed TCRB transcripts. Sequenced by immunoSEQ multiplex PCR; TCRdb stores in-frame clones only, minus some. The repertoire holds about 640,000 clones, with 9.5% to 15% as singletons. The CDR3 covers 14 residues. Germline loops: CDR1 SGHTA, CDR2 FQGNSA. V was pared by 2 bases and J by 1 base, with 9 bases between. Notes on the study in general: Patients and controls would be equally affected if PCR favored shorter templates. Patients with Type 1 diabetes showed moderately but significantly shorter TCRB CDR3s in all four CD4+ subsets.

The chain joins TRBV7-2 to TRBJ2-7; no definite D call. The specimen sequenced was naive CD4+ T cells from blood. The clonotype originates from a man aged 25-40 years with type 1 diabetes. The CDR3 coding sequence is TGTGCCAGCAGCTTATGGCGGTTATCCTACGAGCAGTACTTC. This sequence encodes CASSLWRLSYEQYF.